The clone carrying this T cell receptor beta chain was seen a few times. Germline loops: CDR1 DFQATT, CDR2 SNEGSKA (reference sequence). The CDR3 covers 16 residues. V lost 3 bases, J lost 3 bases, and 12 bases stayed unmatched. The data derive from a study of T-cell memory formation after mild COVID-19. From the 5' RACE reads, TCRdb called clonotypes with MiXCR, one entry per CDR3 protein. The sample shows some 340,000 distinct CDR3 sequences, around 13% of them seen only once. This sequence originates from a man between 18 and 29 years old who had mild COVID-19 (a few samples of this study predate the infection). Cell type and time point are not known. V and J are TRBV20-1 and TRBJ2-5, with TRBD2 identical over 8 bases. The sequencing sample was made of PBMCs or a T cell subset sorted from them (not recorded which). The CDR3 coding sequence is TGCAGTGCTAGCGGGGGGGCATGGTTAAACGAAGAGACCCAGTACTTC. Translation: CSASGGAWLNEETQYF.